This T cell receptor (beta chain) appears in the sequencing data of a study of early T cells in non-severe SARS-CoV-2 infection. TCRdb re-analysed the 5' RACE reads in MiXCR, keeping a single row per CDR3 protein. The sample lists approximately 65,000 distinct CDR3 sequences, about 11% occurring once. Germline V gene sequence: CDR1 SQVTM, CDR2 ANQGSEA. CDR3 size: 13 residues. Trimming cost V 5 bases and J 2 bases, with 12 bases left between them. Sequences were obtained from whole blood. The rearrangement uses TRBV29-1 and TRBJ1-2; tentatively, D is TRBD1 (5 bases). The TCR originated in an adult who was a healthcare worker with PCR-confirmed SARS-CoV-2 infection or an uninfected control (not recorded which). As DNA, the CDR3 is TGCAGCGTTCTCCAGGGTTCCAACTATGGCTACACCTTC. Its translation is CSVLQGSNYGYTF.